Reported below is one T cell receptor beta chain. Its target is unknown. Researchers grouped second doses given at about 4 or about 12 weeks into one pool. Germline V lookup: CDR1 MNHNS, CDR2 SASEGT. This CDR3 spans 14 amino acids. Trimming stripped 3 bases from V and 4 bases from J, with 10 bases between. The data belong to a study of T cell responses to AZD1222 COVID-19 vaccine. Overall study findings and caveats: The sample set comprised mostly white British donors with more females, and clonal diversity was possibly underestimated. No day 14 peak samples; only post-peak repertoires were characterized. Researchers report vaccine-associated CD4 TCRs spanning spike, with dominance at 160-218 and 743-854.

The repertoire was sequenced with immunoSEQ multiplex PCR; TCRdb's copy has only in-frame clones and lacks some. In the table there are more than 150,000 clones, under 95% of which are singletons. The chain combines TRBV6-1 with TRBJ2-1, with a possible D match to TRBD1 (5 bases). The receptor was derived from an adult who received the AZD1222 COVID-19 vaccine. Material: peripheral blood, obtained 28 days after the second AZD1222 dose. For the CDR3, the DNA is TGTGCCAGCAGTGATTGGACAACGTACAATGAGCAGTTCTTC. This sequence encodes CASSDWTTYNEQFF.